One sample yielded the 2 T cell receptor beta chains listed below, sequenced in a study of blood T cell repertoires in COVID-19. The assay was immunoSEQ multiplex PCR, and TCRdb's table has in-frame clones only and misses some. The data show 45,000 or so clones, with approximately 80% seen just once and roughly 61% held by the top ten. Source material: peripheral blood. These receptors originate from a man older than 75 with acute or convalescent COVID-19.

The V and J genes are TRBV28 and TRBJ1-5; 10 bases are shared with TRBD1. This CDR3 has 15 amino acids. CDR1 is MDHEN, CDR2 SYDVKM, per germline. Losses at the gene ends were 7 bases for V and 1 base for J; bases not matched to a gene: 4. The CDR3 sequence is CASTLTGGSNQPQHF. The CDR3 DNA reads TGTGCCAGCACCTTGACAGGGGGCAGCAATCAGCCCCAGCATTTT.

The rearrangement uses TRBV29-1 and TRBJ1-1; perhaps TRBD1 as D (6 bases). From germline, CDR1 is SQVTM and CDR2 ANQGSEA. Trimming pared 7 bases from V and 2 bases from J, leaving 17 bases between. The CDR3 loop spans 14 amino acids. CDR3 sequence: CSARRAGTNTEAFF. CDR3 bases: TGCAGCGCGCGGCGTGCAGGGACAAACACTGAAGCTTTCTTT.